This entry lists 8 T cell receptor beta chains sequenced from one sample in a study of blood T cells in healthy people across ages. Alongside a J-beta primer mix, a sample-barcoded 5' primer served in a second PCR lasting about 7 to 12 cycles. TCRdb passed the 5' RACE reads through MiXCR, listing each CDR3 protein once. The sample contains roughly 800,000 distinct CDR3 sequences, roughly 25% of which appear only once. These data also featured in a second study, about T cells of mothers and their children.

The sequenced material came from blood. The receptors were sampled from a boy between 10 and 17 years old in good health.

The chain combines TRBV18 with TRBJ1-4, with 8 bases matching TRBD1. The V gene's germline CDR1 is KGHSH and CDR2 LQKENI. The CDR3 has 16 residues. V was clipped by 1 base and J by 8 bases; unmatched bases: 9. CDR3 sequence reads: CASSPRGTGSLEKLFF. The CDR3 nucleotides are TGTGCCAGCTCACCACGTGGGACAGGTAGTCTCGAAAAACTGTTTTTT.

The V and J genes are TRBV20-1 and TRBJ2-7; D remains unclear. Germline V gives CDR1 DFQATT, CDR2 SNEGSKA (reference sequence). V lost 2 bases to trimming and J lost 4 bases, with 15 bases between them. The CDR3 covers 14 residues. The CDR3 DNA reads as TGCAGTGCTAGATCGACGAGTGGGTATTACGAGCAGTACTTC. It encodes CSARSTSGYYEQYF.

This clonotype has only a few counts. The rearrangement joins TRBV12-3 or TRBV12-4 to TRBJ2-3, with D unresolved. The CDR3 length is 15 residues. The V end was cut by 5 bases, the J end by 1 base, with 13 bases between. The CDR3 here is CASSPSVGRTDTQYF. CDR3 in DNA: TGTGCCAGCAGTCCCTCAGTGGGTCGCACAGATACGCAGTATTTT.

This clonotype occurred a few times. V and J are TRBV12-3 or TRBV12-4 and TRBJ1-2; TRBD1 is a possible D gene (5 bases). The CDR3 consists of 14 residues. The V gene lost 7 bases and the J gene lost 7 bases, with 19 bases spanning the gap. The CDR3 bases are TGTGCCAGCACCGCAGCCGTGGGGCGGGTTGGCTACACCTTC. The encoded protein is CASTAAVGRVGYTF.

The chain links TRBV4-3 to TRBJ2-5; 7 bases agree with TRBD1. The J call may be mistaken, given a closer DNA end match to TRBJ2-7. CDR3 length: 14 residues. CDR1 and CDR2 (germline): LGHNA, YSLEER. The CDR3 DNA reads as TGCGCCAGCAGCCAAGAAAGGGGGCACTACGAGCAGTACTTC. It codes for CASSQERGHYEQYF.

This chain links TRBV20-1 with TRBJ2-1, with D unclear. This CDR3 has 16 amino acids. Trimming shortened V by 3 bases and J by 7 bases, and 22 bases separated the two germline ends. CDR1 and CDR2 (germline): DFQATT, SNEGSKA (reference sequence). CDR3 sequence (DNA): TGCAGTGCTAGGACTCCAGAACTGCGTCTGACGAATGAGCAGTTCTTC. The encoded protein is CSARTPELRLTNEQFF.

The chain couples TRBV20-1 to TRBJ2-1, with D uncertain. This CDR3 is built from 14 residues. Trimming took 6 bases from V and 7 from J, leaving 19 bases between them. Germline lookup yields CDR1 DFQATT and CDR2 SNEGSKA (reference sequence). Here the CDR3 reads CSASQELEANEQFF. CDR3 nucleotide sequence: TGCAGTGCCTCTCAGGAGCTAGAAGCTAATGAGCAGTTCTTC.

This clonotype was counted between two and nine times. The rearrangement joins TRBV5-1 to TRBJ1-2; tentatively, D is TRBD1 (6 bases). Germline CDR1 reads SGHRS; CDR2 reads YFSETQ. Trimming cost V 4 bases and J 2 bases, with 18 bases left between them. The CDR3 runs to 16 residues. For the CDR3, the DNA is TGCGCCAGCAGCATAGACCCGACAGGTTCGAACTATGGCTACACCTTC. Translated: CASSIDPTGSNYGYTF.